This T cell receptor beta chain was recorded in a study of cytomegalovirus exposure and HLA in healthy donors (dated by TCRdb to the late 2010s). With regard to the full study: According to a later analysis, the 120 validation repertoires were produced on the same platform as the 680 or so repertoires of the first cohort. The study was designed to test whether signatures of past pathogen exposure could be identified by cataloging public T cell receptors. To predict cytomegalovirus infection status, the study combined high-throughput TCR immunosequencing, statistical association of individual TCRs with disease status, and machine learning. A separate validation cohort of over 95 different subjects was used in addition to the 666-subject first cohort.

The library was made by the immunoSEQ multiplex PCR assay. Per the authors' processing: A statistical classification framework was built for diagnosing cytomegalovirus status from the catalog of TCR beta chain sequences. In TCRdb, the immuneACCESS table is reduced to in-frame sequences with V and J assigned. These tables do not hold every clone; where another copy was compared, an unresolved V gene accounts for under half, and the others remain unexplained. V and J calls plus clone size are reproduced from that table; the DNA served to infer D and trimming. Recorded for this sample are around 55,000 clones; 80% to 95% of them occurred a single time. Jointly, the top ten make up 3% to 3.5% of the sample. The donors belonged to the validation cohort of about 120 subjects, which was separate from the approximately 700-subject first cohort. Notes on this clone: Its target antigen remains unknown. No much larger clone exists at a distance of one base, and base qualities are not known.

A distance of 4 bases separates the germline ends of V and J, which lose 3 bases and 1 base respectively. From its cysteine to its phenylalanine, the CDR3 spans 13 amino acids. Only the CDR3 DNA stays, 39 bases, in frame from base 1. CDR1 and CDR2, per the germline V gene (reference sequence), are MNHEY and SMNVEV. Study-wide conclusions, independent of this receptor: A later analysis lacked HLA typing for the validation cohort, so it scored co-occurrence in that cohort across all 120 or so repertoires. According to the authors, the approach could potentially be generalized to other disease states and immunological phenotypes. Three of the identified cytomegalovirus-associated TCR beta chains were confirmed in vitro to be specific for cytomegalovirus antigens. In a later analysis, TCRs clustered in the first cohort were found to also tend to co-occur in the roughly 120 validation repertoires, with about 94% of cluster scores above 0. A total of roughly 160 TCR beta chains were listed by the study as associated with cytomegalovirus. Most TCR sequences were observed very rarely across donors, whereas some public TCRs were present in many individuals. In both the original and validation cohorts, the classifier was reported to diagnose cytomegalovirus status with high specificity and sensitivity.

This TCR was sampled from a man in his late teens or twenties in good health and CMV-seronegative. The sample taken for sequencing was PBMCs. The chain was built from TRBV27 and TRBJ1-5; the D segment cannot be called with confidence. CDR3 reads: CASSFRSNQPQHF. The sequenced DNA is TGTGCCAGCAGTTTCAGGAGCAATCAGCCCCAGCATTTT.